The clone carrying this TCR beta chain was recorded a few times. What it binds is not known. Construction of TCR beta libraries was performed using quantitative 5'-RACE with molecular barcodes. Each CDR3 protein gets one entry after TCRdb re-called the 5' RACE reads with MiXCR. The repertoire holds 200,000 or so distinct CDR3 sequences, with roughly 13% as singletons. This specimen comes from a study of CD8 T cells in ankylosing spondylitis. Study-wide results and limits: Some of the motif variants had earlier been found in reactive arthritis patients' fluid and blood. Disease-linked clones were CD8+ and relatively rare in peripheral blood. Disease-linked clones reportedly concentrated significantly in matched ankylosing spondylitis synovial fluid.

The CDR3 has 13 amino acids. Trimming removed 4 bases from V and 0 bases from J, with 7 bases in between. CDR1 is SGHTA, CDR2 FQGTGA, per germline. The V and J genes are TRBV7-3 and TRBJ2-7; tentative D call: TRBD1 (6 bases). The receptor was derived from a female donor with ankylosing spondylitis or in good health (not recorded which). Material: blood, either unsorted or a sorted T cell fraction (not recorded which). CDR3 DNA sequence: TGTGCCAGCAGCTGGGACATCTCCTACGAGCAGTACTTC. Translation: CASSWDISYEQYF.